A selection of T cell receptor beta chains follows, all from one sample in a study of human T cells and chemical hapten exposure. TCRdb redid the calling of the RACE reads with MiXCR, one entry per CDR3 protein. The sample records hundreds of thousands of distinct CDR3 sequences, about 6% being singletons. Sample: whole blood, taken in connection with sensitization to the hapten diphenylcyclopropenone (DPC). The receptors here all came from a woman aged 18-29 years with alopecia areata. Some clones in this sample may be carry-over from other donors' samples. Both conserved end residues are part of each CDR3. The D gene is left open where the match is weak. For some rows the clone size is stated as once, few or many, or as a class when expanded; others skip it.

size | J | V | D | CDR3 | DNA
many | TRBJ1-4 | TRBV20-1 | TRBD1 | CSASRQGLTNEKLFF | TGCAGTGCTAGTCGACAGGGGCTAACTAATGAAAAACTGTTTTTT
. | TRBJ1-6 | TRBV18 | TRBD1 | CASSPPSRGPDNSPLHF | TGTGCCAGCTCACCACCGTCCAGGGGGCCTGATAATTCACCCCTCCACTTT
few | TRBJ1-1 | TRBV2 | TRBD1 | CASSPPHDRVDSTEAFF | TGTGCCAGCAGTCCTCCTCATGACAGGGTCGACTCCACTGAAGCTTTCTTT
many | TRBJ1-1 | TRBV6-5 | . | CAALGVDTEAFF | TGTGCCGCCCTGGGGGTGGACACTGAAGCTTTCTTT
. | TRBJ2-7 | TRBV20-1 | TRBD1 | CSAREDRGPHEQYF | TGCAGTGCTAGAGAGGACAGGGGTCCCCACGAGCAGTACTTC
few | TRBJ2-7 | TRBV29-1 | . | CSVPPTAPYEQYF | TGCAGCGTTCCGCCGACAGCCCCCTACGAGCAGTACTTC
few | TRBJ2-1 | TRBV13 | TRBD2 | CASSPTTSGGALFSTVFRNNEQFF | TGTGCCAGCAGCCCCACGACTAGCGGGGGGGCTTTATTCAGTACTGTTTTCCGAAACAATGAGCAGTTCTTC
few | TRBJ1-4 | TRBV6-1 | . | CASIRSAGGTQMEKLFF | TGTGCCAGCATAAGATCCGCTGGAGGGACCCAAATGGAAAAACTGTTTTTT
few | TRBJ2-1 | TRBV20-1 | TRBD2 | CSASRGGSRSNEQFF | TGCAGTGCTAGCCGCGGGGGAAGCAGGAGCAATGAGCAGTTCTTC
many | TRBJ1-1 | TRBV4-2 | . | CASSQEATANTEAFF | TGTGCCAGCAGCCAAGAAGCAACGGCGAACACTGAAGCTTTCTTT
few | TRBJ2-3 | TRBV5-1 | . | CASSLVQSTSTDTQYF | TGCGCCAGCAGCTTGGTCCAGTCCACTAGCACAGATACGCAGTATTTT
many | TRBJ1-2 | TRBV29-1 | . | CSVGGTGYGYTF | TGCAGCGTCGGAGGGACGGGCTATGGCTACACCTTC
. | TRBJ2-2 | TRBV19 | TRBD2 | CASQPSSGGYTGELFF | TGTGCCAGTCAGCCTTCTAGCGGGGGTTATACCGGGGAGCTGTTTTTT
many | TRBJ2-3 | TRBV9 | . | CASSVGSTDTQYF | TGTGCCAGCAGTGTGGGCTCCACAGATACGCAGTATTTT
few | TRBJ2-7 | TRBV10-3 | . | CAISEPGTVQQYF | TGTGCCATCAGTGAACCCGGGACCGTCCAGCAGTACTTC
many | TRBJ1-2 | TRBV18 | . | CASSPFRWADAGYTF | TGTGCCAGCTCACCATTTCGATGGGCTGATGCTGGCTACACCTTC
. | TRBJ1-1 | TRBV20-1 | TRBD1 | CSAPRQGRAEAFF | TGCAGTGCACCTCGACAGGGCCGGGCTGAAGCTTTCTTT
many | TRBJ1-6 | TRBV25-1 | TRBD1 | CASRPGDRGESPLHF | TGTGCCAGCAGGCCTGGCGACAGGGGAGAATCACCCCTCCACTTT
. | TRBJ2-1 | TRBV4-1 | TRBD2 | CASSLGSGLAGGEQFF | TGCGCCAGCAGCCTTGGCTCGGGACTAGCGGGGGGGGAGCAGTTCTTC
. | TRBJ1-6 | TRBV3-1 | TRBD1 | CASSPSQGSGSPLHF | TGTGCCAGCAGCCCTTCACAGGGGTCGGGATCACCCCTCCACTTT
many | TRBJ1-3 | TRBV6-6 | . | CASSYASGSGNTIYF | TGTGCCAGCAGTTACGCTTCGGGGTCCGGAAACACCATATATTTT
many | TRBJ2-7 | TRBV28 | . | CASRSPANEQYF | TGTGCCAGCCGTTCACCCGCGAACGAGCAGTACTTC
many | TRBJ1-1 | TRBV6-2/TRBV6-3 | . | CASSYSMSPGTEAFF | TGTGCCAGCAGTTACTCGATGTCTCCAGGGACTGAAGCTTTCTTT
. | TRBJ1-4 | TRBV3-1 | TRBD1 | CASSQDTDRGEKLFF | TGTGCCAGCAGCCAAGATACCGACAGGGGAGAAAAACTGTTTTTT
. | TRBJ2-3 | TRBV10-3 | TRBD2 | CAISTGLAGGGDTQYF | TGTGCCATCAGTACCGGACTAGCGGGGGGTGGAGATACGCAGTATTTT
many | TRBJ1-5 | TRBV20-1 | . | CSATDRGGVIQPQHF | TGCAGTGCTACTGACCGGGGAGGGGTAATTCAGCCCCAGCATTTT
many | TRBJ2-7 | TRBV6-6 | . | CASSYSRTQGDEQYF | TGTGCCAGCAGTTACTCTCGGACACAGGGCGACGAGCAGTACTTC
. | TRBJ1-1 | TRBV6-1 | . | CASSEAPDRPEAFF | TGTGCCAGCAGTGAAGCCCCGGACAGACCTGAAGCTTTCTTT
many | TRBJ2-7 | TRBV20-1 | TRBD1 | CSARSPGTVGEQYF | TGCAGTGCTAGGTCCCCCGGGACAGTGGGCGAGCAGTACTTC
few | TRBJ2-5 | TRBV12-3/TRBV12-4 | . | CASRPAASRTQYF | TGTGCCAGCCGCCCAGCGGCCAGTCGGACCCAGTACTTC
. | TRBJ2-3 | TRBV7-9 | TRBD1 | CASSYRHGDSKITDTQYF | TGTGCCAGCAGCTATCGTCATGGGGACAGTAAGATCACAGATACGCAGTATTTT
many | TRBJ1-3 | TRBV5-1 | . | CASSHGGVSGNTIYF | TGCGCCAGCAGCCACGGGGGGGTCTCTGGAAACACCATATATTTT
. | TRBJ1-2 | TRBV29-1 | . | CSFTSNYGYTF | TGCAGCTTTACGAGTAACTATGGCTACACCTTC
few | TRBJ2-2 | TRBV20-1 | . | CSARDLRTAVTGELFF | TGCAGTGCTAGAGATCTGCGGACAGCGGTCACCGGGGAGCTGTTTTTT
few | TRBJ1-3 | TRBV7-2 | TRBD1 | CASSLIQGALGNTIYF | TGTGCCAGCAGCCTGATACAGGGGGCGCTCGGAAACACCATATATTTT
few | TRBJ2-3 | TRBV29-1 | . | CSVVLGREGTDTQYF | TGCAGCGTTGTCTTAGGCAGGGAAGGCACAGATACGCAGTATTTT
many | TRBJ2-1 | TRBV3-1 | . | CASSRDTSYNEQFF | TGTGCCAGCAGCCGGGACACATCCTACAATGAGCAGTTCTTC
many | TRBJ1-5 | TRBV4-3 | . | CASSQGTGLMSPQHF | TGCGCCAGCAGCCAAGGTACAGGTCTGATGTCGCCCCAGCATTTT
few | TRBJ1-5 | TRBV10-3 | . | CAISESLGPGGNQPQHF | TGTGCCATCAGTGAGTCGCTAGGCCCTGGCGGCAATCAGCCCCAGCATTTT
many | TRBJ1-2 | TRBV15 | . | CATSRDYSGRNYGYTF | TGTGCCACCAGCAGAGATTATTCGGGTCGTAACTATGGCTACACCTTC
. | TRBJ2-2 | TRBV4-3 | . | CASSQRLVNTGELFF | TGCGCCAGCAGCCAAAGACTGGTCAACACCGGGGAGCTGTTTTTT
few | TRBJ2-3 | TRBV5-1 | TRBD2 | CASSSIASGGIADTQYF | TGCGCCAGCAGCTCTATTGCGAGCGGGGGGATCGCAGATACGCAGTATTTT
many | TRBJ1-6 | TRBV12-2 | . | CASRSTGLDSPLHF | TGTGCAAGTCGCTCGACAGGGTTGGACTCACCCCTCCACTTT
. | TRBJ2-7 | TRBV6-2/TRBV6-3 | . | CASQGHIGRTYEQYF | TGTGCCAGCCAAGGTCACATCGGCCGTACCTACGAGCAGTACTTC
many | TRBJ1-6 | TRBV23-1 | . | CASTHRDTNSPLHF | TGCGCCAGCACCCACCGGGACACTAATTCACCCCTCCACTTT
many | TRBJ1-1 | TRBV28 | TRBD1 | CASRPPGQYTEAFF | TGTGCCAGCAGGCCACCGGGACAGTATACTGAAGCTTTCTTT
many | TRBJ1-6 | TRBV12-3/TRBV12-4 | . | CASSRNGGGSPLHF | TGTGCCAGCAGCCGAAATGGCGGGGGTTCACCCCTCCACTTT
. | TRBJ1-1 | TRBV5-8 | . | CASSLFTGWNTEAFF | TGTGCCAGCAGCTTGTTCACAGGATGGAACACTGAAGCTTTCTTT
. | TRBJ1-1 | TRBV4-2 | . | CASSHALGGRGNAFF | TGTGCCAGCAGCCACGCCCTAGGGGGACGGGGGAACGCTTTCTTT
many | TRBJ1-5 | TRBV7-2 | . | CASSRQLNQPQHF | TGTGCCAGCAGCCGACAGCTTAATCAGCCCCAGCATTTT
many | TRBJ1-5 | TRBV7-9 | . | CASSLAGEQPQHF | TGTGCCAGCAGCTTAGCAGGGGAACAGCCCCAGCATTTT
many | TRBJ1-3 | TRBV6-5 | . | CASSYSTGSGNTIYF | TGTGCCAGCAGTTACTCTACAGGCTCTGGAAACACCATATATTTT
. | TRBJ1-4 | TRBV5-1 | TRBD1 | CASSFGTDTTTNEKLFF | TGCGCCAGCAGCTTTGGGACAGATACTACAACTAATGAAAAACTGTTTTTT
. | TRBJ1-6 | TRBV6-6 | TRBD1 | CASNRGDNSPLHF | TGTGCCAGCAACAGGGGCGATAATTCACCCCTCCACTTT
once | TRBJ2-2 | TRBV6-6 | TRBD1 | CASSHNRGDTGELFF | TGTGCCAGCAGTCACAACAGGGGGGACACCGGGGAGCTGTTTTTT
many | TRBJ2-3 | TRBV4-3 | . | CASSQWSASAKKGTDTQYF | TGCGCCAGCAGCCAATGGTCAGCGTCCGCTAAAAAAGGCACAGATACGCAGTATTTT
many | TRBJ1-2 | TRBV28 | . | CASSSAATNYGYTF | TGTGCCAGCAGTTCCGCCGCGACTAACTATGGCTACACCTTC
. | TRBJ1-4 | TRBV20-1 | . | CSAREIGSNEKLFF | TGCAGTGCTAGAGAGATTGGCAGTAATGAAAAACTGTTTTTT
many | TRBJ1-5 | TRBV14 | . | CASSAGMPNQPQHF | TGTGCCAGCAGCGCGGGGATGCCCAATCAGCCCCAGCATTTT
. | TRBJ1-1 | TRBV24-1 | . | CATSEWGDEAFF | TGTGCCACCAGTGAGTGGGGGGATGAAGCTTTCTTT